The 26 T cell receptor beta chains reported below all come from one sample, sequenced in a study of blood T cell repertoires in COVID-19. The protocol was immunoSEQ multiplex PCR, while the TCRdb copy is restricted to in-frame clones and leaves out a portion. The sample consists of about 70,000 clones, around 87% of them appearing once. Sequenced: peripheral blood. These TCRs come from a woman at least 80 years old with active or convalescent COVID-19.

The genes are TRBV24-1 and TRBJ2-1; no clear D gene. Germline V CDR1 and CDR2: KGHDR, SFDVKD. This CDR3 contains 14 residues. The V end was cut by 9 bases, the J end by 1 base, with 12 bases between. The chain's CDR3 is CATRSNPSYNEQFF. As DNA, the CDR3 is TGTGCCACCCGAAGCAACCCTTCCTACAATGAGCAGTTCTTC.

The V call is TRBV7-2, the J call TRBJ1-1, with D maybe TRBD1 (6 bases). Trimming stripped 1 base from V and 7 bases from J, with 13 bases between. Germline V gene lookup returns CDR1 SGHTA and CDR2 FQGNSA. The CDR3 is 14 residues long. The CDR3 DNA follows: TGTGCCAGCAGCTTAGGGGCCGGACAGTTTGAAGCTTTCTTT. Amino acids: CASSLGAGQFEAFF.

Only a few counts were recorded for this clone. The V gene is TRBV3-1 (or the pseudogene TRBV3-2), the J gene TRBJ1-6; 10 nucleotides agree with TRBD1. The CDR3 length is 15 residues. Per germline, CDR1 LGHDT and CDR2 YNNKEL (reference sequence). Trimming removed 4 bases from V and 13 bases from J; junction bases left unmatched: 10. The DNA for the CDR3 is TGTGCCAGCAGCCCGTGGGGACAGGGGCCGGGCCCCCTCCACTTT. Translation: CASSPWGQGPGPLHF.

This clone occurred a few times. CDR3 bases: TGTGCCAGCTCACCCCTAGCGGGGGAGTTTATCTACGAGCAGTACTTC. The encoded protein is CASSPLAGEFIYEQYF. The chain links TRBV18 to TRBJ2-7, with 10 positions matching TRBD2. The CDR3 spans 16 residues. The ends lost 3 bases at V and 3 bases at J; junction bases unmatched: 8. Germline assignment: CDR1 KGHSH and CDR2 LQKENI.

V gene TRBV7-2 combines with J gene TRBJ1-4; D may be TRBD1 (5 bases). The CDR3 loop spans 14 amino acids. The germline V and J ends were trimmed by 5 bases and 0 bases, with 7 bases remaining between them. Germline loops: CDR1 SGHTA, CDR2 FQGNSA. The DNA for the CDR3 is TGTGCCAGCAGCCCCAGGGCAACTAATGAAAAACTGTTTTTT. Translating gives CASSPRATNEKLFF.

This CDR3 is CASSLAAGRFTGANVLTF. As DNA, the CDR3 is TGCGCCAGCAGCTTGGCTGCAGGCCGGTTTACTGGGGCCAACGTCCTGACTTTC. The gene calls are TRBV5-1 and TRBJ2-6, with D hard to call. V lost 0 bases to trimming and J lost 2 bases, with 15 bases between them. Per the germline V gene, CDR1 is SGHRS and CDR2 is YFSETQ. This CDR3 has 18 residues.

V usage is TRBV7-9 and J usage is TRBJ2-5; TRBD2 agrees at 15 bases. Unmatched junction bases numbered 4, after V lost 4 bases and J lost 1 base. CDR1 SEHNR and CDR2 FQNEAQ come from the germline V gene (reference sequence). This CDR3 spans 17 amino acids. The CDR3 sequence: CASSSTGLAGGQETQYF. The CDR3 DNA reads as TGTGCCAGCAGCTCCACGGGACTAGCGGGGGGCCAAGAGACCCAGTACTTC.

This rearrangement joins TRBV4-3 to TRBJ1-4; D is perhaps TRBD1 (5 bases). CDR1 LGHNA and CDR2 YSLEER come from the germline V gene. Deletions cut 0 bases from V and 10 bases from J, with 15 bases between. The CDR3 consists of 15 residues. The CDR3 DNA reads TGCGCCAGCAGCCAAGAGGGCCAGGGTGGTGGAAAACTGTTTTTT. Translation gives CASSQEGQGGGKLFF.

V and J are TRBV7-2 and TRBJ1-6, with unresolved D. V was cut by 7 bases and J by 10 bases, with 14 bases left in between. The germline V gene has CDR1 SGHTA and CDR2 FQGNSA. The CDR3 runs to 13 residues. The CDR3 loop is CASTIPSGSPLHF. The CDR3 DNA follows: TGTGCCAGCACGATCCCCTCGGGGTCACCCCTCCACTTT.

The chain couples TRBV25-1 to TRBJ2-2, with TRBD1 identical over 10 bases. CDR1 is MGHDK and CDR2 is SYGVNS in the germline V gene. CDR3 length: 17 residues. J gave up 1 base and V 4 bases, and 6 bases lay outside the gene matches. CDR3 coding DNA: TGTGCCAGCAGTGTCTTGGGGACAGGGGAGAACACCGGGGAGCTGTTTTTT. Translating gives CASSVLGTGENTGELFF.

The CDR3 reads CASTDGTSYEQFF. The DNA of the CDR3 is TGTGCCAGCACCGACGGGACAAGCTATGAGCAGTTCTTC. This rearrangement joins TRBV2 to TRBJ2-1; perhaps TRBD1 as D (6 bases). V was clipped by 7 bases and J by 8 bases, with 15 bases between them. The CDR3 loop spans 13 amino acids. Per the germline V gene, CDR1 is SNHLY and CDR2 is FYNNEI. The whole variable domain, remainder taken from reference TRBV2 and TRBJ2-1, is EPEVTQTPSHQVTQMGQEVILRCVPISNHLYFYWYRQILGQKVEFLVSFYNNEISEKSEIFDDQFSVERPDGSNFTLKIRSTKLEDSAMYFCASTDGTSYEQFFGPGTRLTVL.

V and J are TRBV5-1 and TRBJ2-3, with TRBD2 as a possible D gene (6 bases). Trimming removed 5 bases from V and 0 bases from J, with 13 bases in between. Germline CDR1 SGHRS, CDR2 YFSETQ. This CDR3 spans 15 amino acids. CDR3 loop: CASSLASASTDTQYF. The CDR3 coding sequence is TGCGCCAGCAGTCTGGCTAGCGCTAGCACAGATACGCAGTATTTT.

The chain has TRBV19 and TRBJ1-2; a possible D gene is TRBD1 (5 bases). Trimming removed 5 bases at V and 7 bases at J, with 11 bases between. This CDR3 comprises 12 residues. From germline, CDR1 is LNHDA and CDR2 SQIVND (reference sequence). CDR3 sequence reads: CASSSGTFGYTF. The CDR3 DNA reads TGTGCCAGTAGTTCCGGGACTTTTGGCTACACCTTC.

The CDR3 reads CASSLRGSTDTQYF. CDR3 nucleotide sequence: TGTGCCAGCAGCCTGCGGGGGAGCACAGATACGCAGTATTTT. This chain joins TRBV3-1 (or the pseudogene TRBV3-2) and TRBJ2-3; 7 bases agree with TRBD2. CDR1 and CDR2 from the germline V gene are LGHDT and YNNKEL (reference sequence). After removal of 4 bases from V and 0 bases from J, the junction contained 1 base not matched to a gene. The CDR3 totals 14 residues.

The CDR3 region has the DNA TGCGCCAGCAGCCACCCGACAGGCCGAGGTGAAAAACTGTTTTTT. Protein product: CASSHPTGRGEKLFF. The V call is TRBV4-1, the J call TRBJ1-4, with a possible D match to TRBD1 (6 bases). This CDR3 has 15 amino acids. The germline V and J ends were trimmed by 3 bases and 7 bases, with 15 bases remaining between them. Germline V gene lookup returns CDR1 MGHRA and CDR2 YSYEKL.

This clone has just one count. The chain employs TRBV30 and TRBJ1-1; no clear D gene. Trimming pared 2 bases from V and 6 bases from J, leaving 10 bases between. CDR3 length: 12 amino acids. The germline V gene encodes CDR1 GTSNPN and CDR2 SVGIG (reference sequence). The CDR3 reads CAWSITAPEAFF. As DNA, the CDR3 is TGTGCCTGGAGTATAACCGCGCCTGAAGCTTTCTTT. The variable domain in full, completed from reference TRBV30 and TRBJ1-1, reads SQTIHQWPATLVQPVGSPLSLECTVEGTSNPNLYWYRQAAGRGLQLLFYSVGIGQISSEVPQNLSASRPQDRQFILSSKKLLLSDSGFYLCAWSITAPEAFFGQGTRLTVV.

The rearrangement joins TRBV12-3 or TRBV12-4 to TRBJ1-2; D may be TRBD1 (5 bases). CDR3 length equals 11 residues. V shed 8 bases and J shed 14 bases, with 18 bases lying between them. The CDR3, as DNA: TGTGCCAGCTCCTTAGGGGCACCAGGTACCTTC. Translating it yields CASSLGAPGTF.

This rearrangement joins TRBV6-5 to TRBJ2-7; TRBD2 matches 10 bases. The length of the CDR3 is 13 residues. Trimming took 7 bases from V and 2 from J; bases not matched to a gene: 2. Germline V gene sequence: CDR1 MNHEY, CDR2 SVGAGI. The CDR3 sequence is CASKRGGTYEQYF. The CDR3 nucleotides read TGTGCCAGCAAGCGGGGGGGCACCTACGAGCAGTACTTC.

The CDR3 sequence is CASSPPNGYSPLHF. CDR3 nucleotide sequence: TGTGCCAGCAGCCCTCCTAACGGGTATTCACCCCTCCACTTT. V and J are TRBV5-6 and TRBJ1-6; D gene ambiguous. CDR3 length: 14 amino acids. Germline V CDR1 and CDR2: SGHDT, YYEEEE. V was cut by 4 bases and J by 8 bases, with 13 bases left in between.

This chain joins TRBV6-2 or TRBV6-3 and TRBJ2-1, with D tentatively TRBD1 (5 bases). There are 15 residues in the CDR3. Germline CDR1 and CDR2: MNHEY and SVGEGT. Trimming removed 3 bases from V and 7 bases from J, with 16 bases in between. CDR3 residues: CASSYVPAGSNEQFF. In DNA form, the CDR3 reads TGTGCCAGCAGTTATGTCCCCGCAGGGTCAAATGAGCAGTTCTTC.

The rearrangement joins TRBV5-1 to TRBJ1-4; 9 bases are a match to TRBD1. Looked up from germline, CDR1 is SGHRS and CDR2 is YFSETQ. This CDR3 spans 18 amino acids. Trimming at V came to 4 bases and at J to 0 bases, leaving 10 bases not matched to a gene. CDR3 sequence: CASSGGQGFHTTNEKLFF. CDR3 nucleotide sequence: TGCGCCAGCAGCGGCGGACAGGGGTTTCATACAACTAATGAAAAACTGTTTTTT.

The chain couples TRBV29-1 to TRBJ2-7; TRBD1 aligns across 10 bases. Per the germline V gene, CDR1 is SQVTM and CDR2 is ANQGSEA. With V trimmed by 4 bases and J by 5 bases, 5 bases remained unmatched. The length of the CDR3 is 13 residues. In nucleotides, the CDR3 is TGCAGCGTTGGGGGGACAGGGGTCAACGAGCAGTACTTC. Its translation is CSVGGTGVNEQYF.

The chain employs TRBV18 and TRBJ2-2; the match to TRBD2 covers 7 bases. The CDR3 length is 16 residues. The V gene end was trimmed by 5 bases and the J gene end by 1 base; junction bases not matched to a gene: 7. The germline CDR1 and CDR2 sequences are KGHSH and LQKENI. Here the CDR3 reads CASSETGTKNTGELFF. DNA of the CDR3: TGTGCCAGCTCAGAAACCGGGACTAAGAACACCGGGGAGCTGTTTTTT.

The V gene is TRBV2, the J gene TRBJ2-2; 12 nucleotides agree with TRBD2. V trimming: 4 bases; J trimming: 4 bases; junction bases outside the gene matches: 4. The CDR3 loop spans 16 amino acids. CDR1 and CDR2 (germline): SNHLY, FYNNEI. The CDR3: CASSATSGGFTGELFF. In nucleotides, the CDR3 is TGTGCCAGCAGTGCAACTAGCGGGGGGTTCACCGGGGAGCTGTTTTTT.

The genes are TRBV19 and TRBJ2-5; 8 bases line up with TRBD1. CDR1 and CDR2 (germline): LNHDA, SQIVND (reference sequence). The CDR3 has 14 residues. With V trimmed by 1 base and J by 4 bases, 2 bases remained unmatched. The CDR3 region is CASSIGGQVETQYF. Here the CDR3 DNA reads TGTGCCAGTAGTATAGGGGGACAGGTAGAGACCCAGTACTTC. The variable domain in full, with the rest retrieved from reference TRBV19 and TRBJ2-5, is DGGITQSPKYLFRKEGQNVTLSCEQNLNHDAMYWYRQDPGQGLRLIYYSQIVNDFQKGDIAEGYSVSREKKESFPLTVTSAQKNPTAFYLCASSIGGQVETQYFGPGTRLLVL.

The chain combines TRBV28 with TRBJ2-7; the D gene is possibly TRBD1 (6 bases). This CDR3 region has 14 residues. From germline, CDR1 is MDHEN and CDR2 SYDVKM. Trimming took off 5 bases at V and 3 bases at J, with 14 bases between the two ends. In nucleotides, the CDR3 is TGTGCCAGCAGTAACACCCAGGGGCACTACGAGCAGTACTTC. Translating gives CASSNTQGHYEQYF.